This is a list of T cell receptor beta chains from one sample in a study of T-cell memory formation after mild COVID-19. TCRdb re-called the 5' RACE reads with MiXCR, one entry per CDR3 protein. The table shows about 360,000 distinct CDR3 sequences, with over 10% occurring only once. Sequencing was performed on PBMCs or a T cell subset sorted from them (not recorded which). The source is a man in his late teens or twenties who had mild COVID-19 (a few samples of this study predate the infection). Cell type and time point are not known. CDR3s include the opening cysteine and the closing phenylalanine or tryptophan. The order of the fields is clone size, V gene, J gene, D gene, CDR3 protein, CDR3 DNA. The D gene is left open where the match is weak. Rows may omit the clone size; those that give it use once, few, many or a size class.

abundance: few; v_gene: TRBV28; j_gene: TRBJ1-5; d_gene: NA; CDR3aa: CASSFWETARYSNQPQHF; CDR3nt: TGTGCCAGCAGTTTCTGGGAGACGGCCCGCTATAGCAATCAGCCCCAGCATTTT
abundance: few; v_gene: TRBV3-1; j_gene: TRBJ2-5; d_gene: NA; CDR3aa: CASSQEVGTQYF; CDR3nt: TGTGCCAGCAGCCAAGAGGTGGGGACCCAGTACTTC
abundance: many; v_gene: TRBV7-3; j_gene: TRBJ1-1; d_gene: TRBD1; CDR3aa: CASSPDRRTEAFF; CDR3nt: TGTGCCAGCAGCCCGGACAGGCGCACTGAAGCTTTCTTT
abundance: few; v_gene: TRBV11-2; j_gene: TRBJ2-5; d_gene: NA; CDR3aa: CASSAGLKRAETQYF; CDR3nt: TGTGCCAGCAGCGCGGGACTGAAGAGGGCCGAGACCCAGTACTTC
abundance: NA; v_gene: TRBV7-9; j_gene: TRBJ2-3; d_gene: NA; CDR3aa: CASAGSQSTDTQYF; CDR3nt: TGTGCCAGCGCCGGGTCCCAAAGCACAGATACGCAGTATTTT
abundance: NA; v_gene: TRBV10-3; j_gene: TRBJ2-7; d_gene: TRBD2; CDR3aa: CAISEVAVAGDEQYF; CDR3nt: TGTGCCATCAGTGAGGTCGCGGTAGCGGGGGACGAGCAGTACTTC
abundance: NA; v_gene: TRBV5-1; j_gene: TRBJ2-5; d_gene: NA; CDR3aa: CASSLRRTQETQYF; CDR3nt: TGCGCCAGCAGCCTACGACGGACGCAAGAGACCCAGTACTTC
abundance: NA; v_gene: TRBV30; j_gene: TRBJ2-5; d_gene: NA; CDR3aa: CAWSGRPAGTQYF; CDR3nt: TGTGCCTGGAGTGGGAGACCAGCGGGGACCCAGTACTTC
abundance: many; v_gene: TRBV6-5; j_gene: TRBJ1-1; d_gene: NA; CDR3aa: CASRQGFATEAFF; CDR3nt: TGTGCCAGCAGGCAGGGGTTTGCCACTGAAGCTTTCTTT
abundance: NA; v_gene: TRBV9; j_gene: TRBJ2-3; d_gene: NA; CDR3aa: CASSVFGGALGTDTQYF; CDR3nt: TGTGCCAGCAGCGTATTTGGGGGGGCCCTGGGAACAGATACGCAGTATTTT
abundance: NA; v_gene: TRBV14; j_gene: TRBJ2-1; d_gene: TRBD1; CDR3aa: CASSQAGQGSYNEQFF; CDR3nt: TGTGCCAGCAGCCAAGCGGGACAGGGATCCTACAATGAGCAGTTCTTC
abundance: few; v_gene: TRBV20-1; j_gene: TRBJ1-1; d_gene: TRBD1; CDR3aa: CSARDPGTGGFTEAFF; CDR3nt: TGCAGTGCTAGAGATCCGGGGACAGGGGGTTTCACTGAAGCTTTCTTT
abundance: NA; v_gene: TRBV12-3/TRBV12-4; j_gene: TRBJ2-7; d_gene: NA; CDR3aa: CASSRAGAYEQYF; CDR3nt: TGTGCCAGCAGCCGTGCCGGGGCCTACGAGCAGTACTTC
abundance: few; v_gene: TRBV7-9; j_gene: TRBJ1-1; d_gene: TRBD1; CDR3aa: CASSPQGGTSTEAFF; CDR3nt: TGTGCCAGCAGCCCCCAGGGGGGGACCAGCACTGAAGCTTTCTTT
abundance: NA; v_gene: TRBV27; j_gene: TRBJ1-1; d_gene: NA; CDR3aa: CASSTSGREAFF; CDR3nt: TGTGCCAGCTCGACATCGGGAAGAGAAGCTTTCTTT
abundance: NA; v_gene: TRBV30; j_gene: TRBJ1-1; d_gene: NA; CDR3aa: CAGDGVMNTEAFF; CDR3nt: TGTGCCGGGGACGGGGTGATGAACACTGAAGCTTTCTTT
abundance: many; v_gene: TRBV2; j_gene: TRBJ2-1; d_gene: TRBD2; CDR3aa: CASRSGTNNEQFF; CDR3nt: TGTGCCAGCAGATCCGGGACTAACAATGAGCAGTTCTTC
abundance: NA; v_gene: TRBV11-2; j_gene: TRBJ2-5; d_gene: NA; CDR3aa: CASSLVSAFTETQYF; CDR3nt: TGTGCCAGCAGCTTAGTTTCGGCATTTACAGAGACCCAGTACTTC
abundance: few; v_gene: TRBV7-2; j_gene: TRBJ1-6; d_gene: TRBD1; CDR3aa: CASSYQGQGYSPLHF; CDR3nt: TGTGCCAGCAGCTACCAGGGACAGGGTTATTCACCCCTCCACTTT
abundance: NA; v_gene: TRBV4-1; j_gene: TRBJ2-3; d_gene: TRBD1; CDR3aa: CASSHVPGQGYDTQYF; CDR3nt: TGCGCCAGCAGCCATGTACCGGGACAGGGATATGATACGCAGTATTTT
abundance: NA; v_gene: TRBV28; j_gene: TRBJ2-1; d_gene: NA; CDR3aa: CASTRGTKQFF; CDR3nt: TGTGCCAGCACCCGTGGGACAAAGCAGTTCTTC
abundance: many; v_gene: TRBV5-1; j_gene: TRBJ1-2; d_gene: NA; CDR3aa: CASSPDDPPGRYTF; CDR3nt: TGCGCCAGCAGCCCTGATGATCCCCCGGGACGCTACACCTTC
abundance: NA; v_gene: TRBV7-2; j_gene: TRBJ2-3; d_gene: NA; CDR3aa: CASSLVTRTDTQYF; CDR3nt: TGTGCCAGCAGCTTAGTGACCCGCACAGATACGCAGTATTTT
abundance: few; v_gene: TRBV7-9; j_gene: TRBJ1-1; d_gene: TRBD1; CDR3aa: CASSAGQGGTEAFF; CDR3nt: TGTGCCAGCAGCGCAGGACAGGGAGGCACTGAAGCTTTCTTT
abundance: many; v_gene: TRBV6-4; j_gene: TRBJ2-1; d_gene: TRBD2; CDR3aa: CASSDTSGGANEQFF; CDR3nt: TGTGCCAGCAGTGACACTAGCGGGGGGGCCAATGAGCAGTTCTTC
abundance: NA; v_gene: TRBV4-1; j_gene: TRBJ2-7; d_gene: NA; CDR3aa: CASSQDSKGLSLSYEQYF; CDR3nt: TGCGCCAGCAGCCAAGATTCTAAGGGACTTTCCCTCTCCTACGAGCAGTACTTC
abundance: once; v_gene: TRBV9; j_gene: TRBJ1-4; d_gene: NA; CDR3aa: CASSTRGTANEKLFF; CDR3nt: TGTGCCAGCAGCACAAGGGGCACGGCTAATGAAAAACTGTTTTTT
abundance: NA; v_gene: TRBV5-1; j_gene: TRBJ2-1; d_gene: TRBD2; CDR3aa: CASSSRLAGGNNEQFF; CDR3nt: TGCGCCAGCAGCTCCCGACTAGCGGGGGGAAACAATGAGCAGTTCTTC
abundance: NA; v_gene: TRBV7-2; j_gene: TRBJ2-5; d_gene: TRBD2; CDR3aa: CASSRTGLGAGETQYF; CDR3nt: TGTGCCAGCAGCCGGACGGGACTAGGGGCCGGAGAGACCCAGTACTTC
abundance: NA; v_gene: TRBV30; j_gene: TRBJ2-2; d_gene: NA; CDR3aa: CAWKGQMTGELFF; CDR3nt: TGTGCCTGGAAAGGACAGATGACCGGGGAGCTGTTTTTT
abundance: few; v_gene: TRBV9; j_gene: TRBJ2-1; d_gene: NA; CDR3aa: CASTQGGGSYNEQFF; CDR3nt: TGTGCCAGCACCCAAGGGGGGGGCTCCTACAATGAGCAGTTCTTC
abundance: many; v_gene: TRBV7-2; j_gene: TRBJ2-3; d_gene: TRBD2; CDR3aa: CASSYGLAGTDTQYF; CDR3nt: TGTGCCAGCAGCTATGGTCTAGCGGGCACAGATACGCAGTATTTT
abundance: many; v_gene: TRBV7-2; j_gene: TRBJ2-5; d_gene: NA; CDR3aa: CASSPQRETQYF; CDR3nt: TGTGCCAGCAGCCCCCAGAGGGAGACCCAGTACTTC
abundance: NA; v_gene: TRBV4-2; j_gene: TRBJ2-7; d_gene: TRBD2; CDR3aa: CASSQPYSGGQYEQYF; CDR3nt: TGTGCCAGCAGCCAACCCTATAGCGGGGGGCAATACGAGCAGTACTTC
abundance: few; v_gene: TRBV18; j_gene: TRBJ1-1; d_gene: NA; CDR3aa: CASSPSGRTEAFF; CDR3nt: TGTGCCAGCTCGCCCTCGGGGAGGACTGAAGCTTTCTTT
abundance: NA; v_gene: TRBV7-6; j_gene: TRBJ2-3; d_gene: NA; CDR3aa: CASSLNGGEGTDTQYF; CDR3nt: TGTGCCAGCAGCCTCAATGGCGGGGAAGGCACAGATACGCAGTATTTT
abundance: many; v_gene: TRBV11-1; j_gene: TRBJ2-2; d_gene: TRBD1; CDR3aa: CASSSGQETYLNTGELFF; CDR3nt: TGTGCCAGCAGCTCCGGACAGGAGACCTACCTAAACACCGGGGAGCTGTTTTTT
abundance: NA; v_gene: TRBV4-3; j_gene: TRBJ1-6; d_gene: NA; CDR3aa: CASSHDSMAPYNSPLHF; CDR3nt: TGCGCCAGCAGCCATGATTCAATGGCCCCCTATAATTCACCCCTCCACTTT
abundance: few; v_gene: TRBV20-1; j_gene: TRBJ2-3; d_gene: NA; CDR3aa: CSEGRDSTDTQYF; CDR3nt: TGCAGTGAGGGCAGGGACAGCACAGATACGCAGTATTTT
abundance: many; v_gene: TRBV3-1; j_gene: TRBJ2-1; d_gene: NA; CDR3aa: CASSHGGGHNEQFF; CDR3nt: TGTGCCAGCAGCCATGGTGGGGGGCACAATGAGCAGTTCTTC
abundance: few; v_gene: TRBV12-3/TRBV12-4; j_gene: TRBJ1-1; d_gene: NA; CDR3aa: CASSLWQGGDTEAFF; CDR3nt: TGTGCCAGCAGTTTATGGCAGGGTGGGGACACTGAAGCTTTCTTT
abundance: few; v_gene: TRBV5-1; j_gene: TRBJ2-5; d_gene: NA; CDR3aa: CASRGGREQETQYF; CDR3nt: TGCGCCTCCCGAGGGGGGCGAGAGCAAGAGACCCAGTACTTC
abundance: NA; v_gene: TRBV15; j_gene: TRBJ2-3; d_gene: TRBD2; CDR3aa: CATSRDRRGGTDTQYF; CDR3nt: TGTGCCACCAGCAGAGATAGGCGGGGGGGCACAGATACGCAGTATTTT
abundance: few; v_gene: TRBV12-3/TRBV12-4; j_gene: TRBJ1-5; d_gene: TRBD1; CDR3aa: CASSSHRGLGQPQHF; CDR3nt: TGTGCCAGCAGTTCCCACAGGGGGCTAGGTCAGCCCCAGCATTTT
abundance: few; v_gene: TRBV7-9; j_gene: TRBJ2-4; d_gene: NA; CDR3aa: CASSLPGRLIQYF; CDR3nt: TGTGCCAGCAGCTTACCCGGGCGGCTTATTCAGTACTTC
abundance: few; v_gene: TRBV20-1; j_gene: TRBJ1-4; d_gene: TRBD1; CDR3aa: CSGKQGLGNEKLFF; CDR3nt: TGCAGTGGAAAACAGGGGCTCGGTAATGAAAAACTGTTTTTT
abundance: few; v_gene: TRBV12-3/TRBV12-4; j_gene: TRBJ1-2; d_gene: NA; CDR3aa: CASSSLYYGYTF; CDR3nt: TGTGCCAGCAGTTCCTTATACTATGGCTACACCTTC
abundance: once; v_gene: TRBV24-1; j_gene: TRBJ1-5; d_gene: NA; CDR3aa: CATSDLGGASGQPQHF; CDR3nt: TGTGCCACCAGTGATTTGGGGGGGGCCTCGGGACAGCCCCAGCATTTT
abundance: NA; v_gene: TRBV5-1; j_gene: TRBJ1-2; d_gene: NA; CDR3aa: CASSLGQNGYTF; CDR3nt: TGCGCCAGCAGCTTGGGACAGAATGGCTACACCTTC
abundance: NA; v_gene: TRBV18; j_gene: TRBJ1-1; d_gene: NA; CDR3aa: CASSPDMNTEAFF; CDR3nt: TGTGCCAGCTCACCAGACATGAACACTGAAGCTTTCTTT
abundance: few; v_gene: TRBV7-2; j_gene: TRBJ2-5; d_gene: TRBD2; CDR3aa: CASSRTSGFQETQYF; CDR3nt: TGTGCCAGCAGTCGAACTAGCGGGTTCCAAGAGACCCAGTACTTC
abundance: NA; v_gene: TRBV2; j_gene: TRBJ2-1; d_gene: NA; CDR3aa: CASSEPGTRKLYNEQFF; CDR3nt: TGTGCCAGCAGTGAACCTGGGACTCGCAAACTCTACAATGAGCAGTTCTTC
abundance: many; v_gene: TRBV5-6; j_gene: TRBJ2-1; d_gene: TRBD2; CDR3aa: CASSPLSGGANNEQFF; CDR3nt: TGTGCCAGCAGCCCACTTAGCGGGGGGGCTAACAATGAGCAGTTCTTC
abundance: many; v_gene: TRBV7-8; j_gene: TRBJ2-5; d_gene: TRBD2; CDR3aa: CASSLARLAGVETQYF; CDR3nt: TGTGCCAGCAGCTTAGCGCGGCTAGCGGGGGTTGAGACCCAGTACTTC
abundance: NA; v_gene: TRBV4-2; j_gene: TRBJ2-1; d_gene: NA; CDR3aa: CASSNQGSNEQFF; CDR3nt: TGTGCCAGTTCAAACCAGGGGAGTAATGAGCAGTTCTTC
abundance: NA; v_gene: TRBV3-1; j_gene: TRBJ1-1; d_gene: NA; CDR3aa: CASSQEWRAMNTEAFF; CDR3nt: TGTGCCAGCAGCCAAGAATGGAGAGCTATGAACACTGAAGCTTTCTTT
abundance: NA; v_gene: TRBV27; j_gene: TRBJ2-2; d_gene: NA; CDR3aa: CASSSGGVSTGELFF; CDR3nt: TGTGCCAGCAGTTCCGGAGGGGTTTCCACCGGGGAGCTGTTTTTT
abundance: few; v_gene: TRBV7-8; j_gene: TRBJ2-7; d_gene: NA; CDR3aa: CASSLVWQSGEQYF; CDR3nt: TGTGCCAGCAGCTTAGTCTGGCAGAGCGGCGAGCAGTACTTC